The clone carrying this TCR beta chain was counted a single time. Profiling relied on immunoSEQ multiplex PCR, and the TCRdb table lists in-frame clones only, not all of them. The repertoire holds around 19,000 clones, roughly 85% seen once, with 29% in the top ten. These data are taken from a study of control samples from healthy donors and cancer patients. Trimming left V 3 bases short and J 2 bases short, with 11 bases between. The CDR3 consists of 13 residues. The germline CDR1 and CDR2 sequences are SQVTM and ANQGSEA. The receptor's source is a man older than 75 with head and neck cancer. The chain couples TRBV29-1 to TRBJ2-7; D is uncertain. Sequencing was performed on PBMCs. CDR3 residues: CSVESTDTYEQYF. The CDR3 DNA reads TGCAGCGTTGAGTCGACCGATACCTACGAGCAGTACTTC.